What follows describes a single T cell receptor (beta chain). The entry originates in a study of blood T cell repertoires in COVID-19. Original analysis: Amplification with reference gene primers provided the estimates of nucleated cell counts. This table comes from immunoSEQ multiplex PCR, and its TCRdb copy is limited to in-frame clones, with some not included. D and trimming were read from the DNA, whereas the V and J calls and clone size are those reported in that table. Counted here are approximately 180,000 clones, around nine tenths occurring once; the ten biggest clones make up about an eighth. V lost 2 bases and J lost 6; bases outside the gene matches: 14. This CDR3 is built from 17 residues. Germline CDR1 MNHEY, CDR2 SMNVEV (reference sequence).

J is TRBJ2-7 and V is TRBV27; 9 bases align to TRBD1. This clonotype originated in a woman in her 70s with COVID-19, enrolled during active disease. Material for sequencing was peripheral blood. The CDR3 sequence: CASSLGTVPDRGAEQYF. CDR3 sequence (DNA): TGTGCCAGCAGTTTAGGCACTGTTCCGGACAGGGGAGCCGAGCAGTACTTC.